Following are 7 T cell receptor beta chains from one sample sequenced in a study of cytomegalovirus exposure and HLA in healthy donors. The PCR contained 60 Vbeta and 13 Jbeta primers. Clones were sequenced by immunoSEQ multiplex PCR, and TCRdb holds only the in-frame ones, with some missing. The table records around 180,000 clones, around 80% of them present only once. Sequencing was done on a sample of PBMCs. The receptor source for this set is a girl aged 2 to 9 in good health and CMV-seropositive.

The chain carries TRBV9 and TRBJ1-4, with D possibly matching TRBD1 (6 bases). The ends were cut back, 1 base at V and 8 bases at J, with 12 bases in the middle. Germline-derived CDR1 and CDR2 are SGDLS and YYNGEE. The length of the CDR3 is 14 residues. DNA for the CDR3: TGTGCCAGCAGCGTATCGGGGGGCTCCGAAAAACTGTTTTTT. This encodes CASSVSGGSEKLFF.

The chain recombines TRBV30 with TRBJ1-2, with 9 bases fitting TRBD1. The germline V gene encodes CDR1 GTSNPN and CDR2 SVGIG (reference sequence). CDR3 size: 14 residues. V trimming: 0 bases; J trimming: 7 bases; junction bases outside the gene matches: 6. The chain's CDR3 is CAWSVQTGGRGYTF. The CDR3, as DNA: TGTGCCTGGAGTGTACAAACAGGGGGCCGTGGCTACACCTTC.

The chain carries TRBV10-1 and TRBJ2-1; D is perhaps TRBD2 (5 bases). The germline V gene encodes CDR1 WNHNN and CDR2 SYGVQD (reference sequence). This CDR3 contains 15 residues. The germline V and J ends were trimmed by 10 bases and 4 bases, with 20 bases remaining between them. The CDR3 spells CATYTARVGYNEQFF. The CDR3 DNA reads TGCGCCACCTACACCGCGCGGGTAGGGTACAATGAGCAGTTCTTC.

This clone turned up a few times. The J gene is TRBJ2-7, the V gene TRBV6-1, with 8 bases identical to TRBD1. J was trimmed by 6 bases and V by 10 bases; bases with no gene match: 17. The CDR3 runs 15 residues. CDR1 is MNHNS, CDR2 SASEGT, per germline. The CDR3 loop is CATLVGDRILSEQYF. The CDR3 bases are TGTGCCACCCTAGTGGGGGACAGGATTTTGAGCGAGCAGTACTTC.

The V call is TRBV6-6, the J call TRBJ1-4; 9 bases agree with TRBD1. Germline lookup yields CDR1 MNHNY and CDR2 SVGAGI (reference sequence). The CDR3 is 15 amino acids. The trim removed 5 bases at V and 6 bases at J, leaving 7 bases unmatched. CDR3 DNA sequence: TGTGCCAGCAGTATCTACAGGGGGCGCGATGAAAAACTGTTTTTT. The encoded protein is CASSIYRGRDEKLFF.

The rearrangement joins TRBV11-3 to TRBJ2-2; 8 bases map to TRBD1. Trimming took 5 bases from V and 5 from J; bases not matched to a gene: 13. Germline-derived CDR1 and CDR2 are SGHNT and YENEEA. This CDR3 region has 17 residues. CDR3 sequence: CASSHRGGTGRTGELFF. CDR3 in DNA: TGTGCCAGCAGCCACAGAGGTGGGACAGGCAGGACCGGGGAGCTGTTTTTT.

The rearrangement joins TRBV4-2 to TRBJ1-6; 10 bases map to TRBD1. The J segment lost 14 bases and the V segment lost 6 bases, leaving 7 bases of the junction unmatched. This CDR3 has 13 residues. In germline, CDR1 is LGHNA, CDR2 YNFKEQ. The CDR3 bases are TGTGCCAGCAGATACAAGGACAGGGGGTCCCTCCACTTT. Its protein is CASRYKDRGSLHF.